This TCR beta chain was recorded in a study of multiple sclerosis patients with progressive multifocal leukoencephalopathy. The survey-level immunoSEQ assay was used. Synthetic inline TR CDR3 controls covering all V-J pairings were spiked into each PCR. Assay: immunoSEQ multiplex PCR; the TCRdb copy retains only in-frame clones and omits some. This repertoire shows roughly 30,000 clones, around 90% found once; its top ten account for around 0.96%. The CDR3 runs to 20 residues. Germline-derived CDR1 and CDR2 are LGHNA and YSLEER. The J segment lost 7 bases and the V segment lost 1 base, leaving 22 bases of the junction unmatched. The time point denotes: before natalizumab initiation. About this clone itself: What it binds is unknown.

Whole-study results and caveats: Before and during natalizumab, the clones expanded at PML already existed.

The V call is TRBV4-3, the J call TRBJ1-2; TRBD1 matches at 9 bases. The clonotype originates from a human donor with multiple sclerosis. Sequenced material: PBMCs. The DNA of the CDR3 is TGCGCCAGCAGCCAAGCCTATTATGTTTCCGGGACAGGGTATACCCGTGGCTACACCTTC. Amino acids: CASSQAYYVSGTGYTRGYTF.